These 22 T cell receptor beta chains share one sample of origin, sequenced in a study of shared clonotypes between healthy human individuals. Only in-frame clones appear in the TCRdb table, and some are missing; sequencing was by immunoSEQ multiplex PCR. The sample has about 680,000 clones, about 90% seen once. Cells designated naive CD8 were CD45RO-negative and were positively selected for CCR7, with terminally differentiated effector memory CD45RA+ cells excluded. Input material: naive CD8+ T cells sorted from blood. The origin of the receptors is a man aged 25-45 years in good health.

The V gene is TRBV9, the J gene TRBJ2-1; TRBD1 or TRBD2 may be the D gene (6 bases each). Germline CDR1 is SGDLS and CDR2 is YYNGEE. This CDR3 region has 12 residues. The germline V and J ends were trimmed by 5 bases and 9 bases, with 12 bases remaining between them. In DNA form, the CDR3 reads TGTGCCAGCAGTTATGGGGGGCTTGAGCAGTTCTTC. Translation gives CASSYGGLEQFF.

The J gene is TRBJ2-5, the V gene TRBV5-6; D is unresolved. Germline loops: CDR1 SGHDT, CDR2 YYEEEE. The V end lost 6 bases, the J end lost 5 bases, and 14 bases lay between the germline ends. The CDR3 length is 13 residues. The CDR3 region is CASTFVGMETQYF. The CDR3 coding sequence is TGTGCCAGCACCTTTGTAGGGATGGAGACCCAGTACTTC. The variable domain in full, with the rest retrieved from reference TRBV5-6 and TRBJ2-5, is DAGVTQSPTHLIKTRGQQVTLRCSPKSGHDTVSWYQQALGQGPQFIFQYYEEEERQRGNFPDRFSGHQFPNYSSELNVNALLLGDSALYLCASTFVGMETQYFGPGTRLLVL.

This chain uses TRBV9 with TRBJ2-1; TRBD1 agrees at 8 bases. Trimming at V came to 3 bases and at J to 5 bases, leaving 4 bases not matched to a gene. The CDR3 spans 14 residues. CDR1 SGDLS and CDR2 YYNGEE come from the germline V gene. CDR3 in DNA: TGTGCCAGCAGCGCAGGGGGCGCCGACAATGAGCAGTTCTTC. This gives the protein CASSAGGADNEQFF.

The rearrangement joins TRBV5-4 to TRBJ2-7, with a possible D match to TRBD1 (6 bases). CDR3 length: 14 residues. Between the trimmed V and J ends, which lost 1 base and 1 base, there was a span of 9 bases. Germline values: CDR1 SGHNT, CDR2 YYREEE (reference sequence). The CDR3 loop is CASSLTGSSYEQYF. CDR3 nucleotides: TGTGCCAGCAGCTTGACAGGGTCATCCTACGAGCAGTACTTC.

This sequence joins TRBV2 and TRBJ2-5, with unresolved D. Trimming shortened V by 5 bases and J by 5 bases, and 9 bases separated the two germline ends. CDR1 is SNHLY and CDR2 is FYNNEI in the germline V gene. The CDR3 contains 12 residues. The CDR3 DNA reads as TGTGCCAGCAGTTCTCCGTGGGAGACCCAGTACTTC. Amino acids: CASSSPWETQYF.

J is TRBJ2-7 and V is TRBV10-3, with TRBD2 matching over 11 bases. This CDR3 is built from 16 residues. Losses at the gene ends were 4 bases for V and 5 bases for J; bases not matched to a gene: 10. Germline loops: CDR1 ENHRY, CDR2 SYGVKD. CDR3 coding DNA: TGTGCCATCAGTGGGAGCGTAGCGGGAGGGCCTAACGAGCAGTACTTC. Amino acids: CAISGSVAGGPNEQYF.

The J gene is TRBJ2-1, the V gene TRBV7-9; D is possibly TRBD1 or TRBD2 (6 bases each). CDR1 is SEHNR and CDR2 is FQNEAQ in the germline V gene (reference sequence). The CDR3 sequence is 16 residues long. V shed 8 bases and J shed 6 bases, with 23 bases lying between them. The DNA of the CDR3 is TGTGCCAGCGGAGGGGGATCAGGGGTGGGGAGCAATGAGCAGTTCTTC. Its translation is CASGGGSGVGSNEQFF.

V and J are TRBV14 and TRBJ1-3; no firm D call. Germline values: CDR1 SGHDN, CDR2 FVKESK. This CDR3 has 14 residues. V dropped 1 base and J dropped 4 bases, with 8 bases sitting between them. As DNA, the CDR3 is TGTGCCAGCAGCCAAGGTCACACGGGAAACACCATATATTTT. It encodes CASSQGHTGNTIYF.

The V and J genes are TRBV5-1 and TRBJ1-1; 7 bases agree with TRBD1. V dropped 3 bases and J dropped 1; count of bases not matched to a gene: 3. The CDR3 length is 14 residues. Germline CDR1 is SGHRS and CDR2 is YFSETQ. CDR3 DNA: TGCGCCAGCAGCTCGGGGACAGAGAACACTGAAGCTTTCTTT. Translating it yields CASSSGTENTEAFF.

J is TRBJ2-7 and V is TRBV6-6; TRBD1 agrees at 8 bases. Germline loops: CDR1 MNHNY, CDR2 SVGAGI (reference sequence). Losses at the gene ends were 5 bases for V and 4 bases for J; bases not matched to a gene: 10. The CDR3 has 15 residues. CDR3 DNA: TGTGCCAGCAGTCAGACAGGGGACATCCTTTACGAGCAGTACTTC. This translates into CASSQTGDILYEQYF.

The rearrangement uses TRBV27 and TRBJ1-5; D is possibly TRBD1 (5 bases). The CDR3 is 14 residues long. Per germline, CDR1 MNHEY and CDR2 SMNVEV (reference sequence). Trimming stripped 3 bases from V and 7 bases from J, with 13 bases between. DNA of the CDR3: TGTGCCAGCAGTTTTTTAGGGGAGGAACAGCCCCAGCATTTT. This gives the protein CASSFLGEEQPQHF.

The chain recombines TRBV6-5 with TRBJ2-7; D not resolved. This CDR3 spans 16 amino acids. From germline, CDR1 is MNHEY and CDR2 SVGAGI. V dropped 0 bases and J dropped 0 bases, with 12 bases sitting between them. The CDR3 is CASSYSWAASSYEQYF. As DNA, the CDR3 is TGTGCCAGCAGTTACTCGTGGGCAGCTAGCTCCTACGAGCAGTACTTC.

V gene TRBV5-4 combines with J gene TRBJ2-2; D is perhaps TRBD1 (6 bases). Germline V gene sequence: CDR1 SGHNT, CDR2 YYREEE (reference sequence). CDR3 length: 17 amino acids. Trimming took off 2 bases at V and 5 bases at J, with 19 bases between the two ends. CDR3 DNA: TGTGCCAGCAGCTTCCACCCCCTGGGGGCGGAGACCGGGGAGCTGTTTTTT. Protein product: CASSFHPLGAETGELFF.

The J gene is TRBJ2-1, the V gene TRBV21-1; TRBD2 is the table's D call, not checked against the DNA. TRBV21-1 is a pseudogene locus. The CDR3 consists of 22 residues. The CDR3 protein is CASSISLPRVPRAGGPNNEQFF. CDR3 coding DNA: TGTGCCAGCAGCATTAGTCTACCCCGGGTCCCCAGAGCGGGAGGGCCGAACAATGAGCAGTTCTTC.

This clone came up once. Here the CDR3 DNA reads TGTGCCAGCTCGGGACAGGGGGCTCACACAGATACGCAGTATTTT. Protein product: CASSGQGAHTDTQYF. The chain is built from TRBV28 and TRBJ2-3; 12 positions match TRBD1. The V gene's germline CDR1 is MDHEN and CDR2 SYDVKM. The CDR3 totals 15 residues. J lost 2 bases, V lost 8 bases, and 5 bases had no gene match.

There are a few counts of this clone. The chain is built from TRBV2 and TRBJ2-1, with D unclear. The V and J ends lost 7 bases and 4 bases respectively, with 11 bases between them. This CDR3 is built from 13 residues. Germline assignment: CDR1 SNHLY and CDR2 FYNNEI. For the CDR3, the DNA is TGTGCCAGCATTGAGACTTCGTACAATGAGCAGTTCTTC. This sequence encodes CASIETSYNEQFF.

This chain uses TRBV7-2 with TRBJ2-2; possible D gene TRBD2, 6 bases. Germline assignment: CDR1 SGHTA and CDR2 FQGNSA. The CDR3 sequence is 14 residues long. Trimming pared 6 bases from V and 2 bases from J, leaving 10 bases between. CDR3: CASSWDLNTGELFF. As DNA, the CDR3 is TGTGCCAGCAGTTGGGACTTAAACACCGGGGAGCTGTTTTTT.

This chain uses TRBV11-2 with TRBJ1-1; D unresolved. This CDR3 has 12 residues. Trimming left V 3 bases short and J 3 bases short, with 5 bases between. The germline CDR1 and CDR2 sequences are SGHAT and FQNNGV. CDR3 loop: CASSFGDTEAFF. The CDR3 coding sequence is TGTGCCAGCAGCTTCGGGGACACTGAAGCTTTCTTT. The full variable domain, completed using reference TRBV11-2 and TRBJ1-1, is EAGVAQSPRYKIIEKRQSVAFWCNPISGHATLYWYQQILGQGPKLLIQFQNNGVVDDSQLPKDRFSAERLKGVDSTLKIQPAKLEDSAVYLCASSFGDTEAFFGQGTRLTVV.

The chain is built from TRBV7-9 and TRBJ2-7; the D gene is possibly TRBD2 (5 bases). V lost 5 bases, J lost 7 bases, and 12 bases lay in between. The germline CDR1 and CDR2 sequences are SEHNR and FQNEAQ (reference sequence). The CDR3 totals 12 residues. This chain's CDR3 is CASSNSGGEQYF. The CDR3 region has the DNA TGTGCCAGCAGCAACAGTGGCGGGGAGCAGTACTTC.

This chain links TRBV27 with TRBJ2-1; the D call may be TRBD1 or TRBD2 (6 bases each). Deletions cut 8 bases from V and 9 bases from J, with 23 bases between. The CDR3 is made up of 15 amino acids. In germline, CDR1 is MNHEY, CDR2 SMNVEV (reference sequence). The CDR3 DNA follows: TGTGCCAGCGAGGGGGGCGGGACCGCGTTGGGTGAGCAGTTCTTC. Translated: CASEGGGTALGEQFF.

This chain links TRBV29-1 with TRBJ2-2; weak D call: TRBD2 (6 bases). Trimming cost V 1 base and J 5 bases, with 14 bases left between them. The length of the CDR3 is 15 residues. Germline loops: CDR1 SQVTM, CDR2 ANQGSEA. CDR3 coding DNA: TGCAGCGTTGAAGTTGGAGGGACTTTGACCGGGGAGCTGTTTTTT. Translation gives CSVEVGGTLTGELFF.

This clone was detected only once. The rearrangement joins TRBV7-9 to TRBJ2-1; the D is unclear. In germline, CDR1 is SEHNR, CDR2 FQNEAQ (reference sequence). This CDR3 region has 12 residues. Between the trimmed V and J ends, which lost 5 bases and 5 bases, there was a span of 7 bases. The CDR3 region is CASSETNNEQFF. CDR3 DNA: TGTGCCAGCAGCGAGACAAACAATGAGCAGTTCTTC. Using reference TRBV7-9 and TRBJ2-1 for the parts outside the CDR3, the full variable domain is DTGVSQNPRHKITKRGQNVTFRCDPISEHNRLYWYRQTLGQGPEFLTYFQNEAQLEKSRLLSDRFSAERPKGSFSTLEIQRTEQGDSAMYLCASSETNNEQFFGPGTRLTVL.